What follows describes a single T cell receptor (beta chain). Its specificity is unknown. Using immunoSEQ multiplex PCR, the repertoire was profiled, and TCRdb retains in-frame clones only, with some absent. The table records 45,000 to 60,000 clones, roughly 91% of them present only once. This CDR3 comprises 13 residues. CDR1 is SGHTA and CDR2 is FQGNSA in the germline V gene. Trimming stripped 2 bases from V and 1 base from J, with 2 bases between. This sample is part of a study of graft-versus-host responses after intestinal transplantation. The source was unstimulated CD4+ T cells sorted from spleen or lymph node cells, collected before transplant. The chain is built from TRBV7-2 and TRBJ2-2, with no clear D. The source of this sequence is a human donor who was the organ donor for an intestinal transplant. CDR3 protein: CASSLLNTGELFF. In DNA form, the CDR3 reads TGTGCCAGCAGCTTACTGAACACCGGGGAGCTGTTTTTT.